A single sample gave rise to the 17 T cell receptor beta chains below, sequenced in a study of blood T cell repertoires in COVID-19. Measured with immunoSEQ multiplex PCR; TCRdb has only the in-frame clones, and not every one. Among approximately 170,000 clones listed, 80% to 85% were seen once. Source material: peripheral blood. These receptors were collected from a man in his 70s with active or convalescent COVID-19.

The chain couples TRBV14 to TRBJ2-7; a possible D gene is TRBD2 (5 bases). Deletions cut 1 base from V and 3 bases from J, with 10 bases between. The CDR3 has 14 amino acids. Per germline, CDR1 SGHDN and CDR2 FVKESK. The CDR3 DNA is TGTGCCAGCAGCCAAGGGATCGGGGTCTACGAGCAGTACTTC. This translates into CASSQGIGVYEQYF. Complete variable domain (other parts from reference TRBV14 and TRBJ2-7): EAGVTQFPSHSVIEKGQTVTLRCDPISGHDNLYWYRRVMGKEIKFLLHFVKESKQDESGMPNNRFLAERTGGTYSTLKVQPAELEDSGVYFCASSQGIGVYEQYFGPGTRLTVT.

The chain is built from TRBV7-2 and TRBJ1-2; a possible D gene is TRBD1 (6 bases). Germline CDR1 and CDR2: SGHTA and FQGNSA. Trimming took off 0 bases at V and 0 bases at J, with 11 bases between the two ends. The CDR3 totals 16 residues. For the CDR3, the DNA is TGTGCCAGCAGCTTAGCGGGTCGGACAGCTAACTATGGCTACACCTTC. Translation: CASSLAGRTANYGYTF.

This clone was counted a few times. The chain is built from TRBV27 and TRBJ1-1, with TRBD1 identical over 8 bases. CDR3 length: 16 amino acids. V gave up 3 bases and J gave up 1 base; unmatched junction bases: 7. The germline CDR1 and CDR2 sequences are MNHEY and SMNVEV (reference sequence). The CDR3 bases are TGTGCCAGCAGTTTCTGGACAGGGAAGGGGAACACTGAAGCTTTCTTT. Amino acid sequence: CASSFWTGKGNTEAFF.

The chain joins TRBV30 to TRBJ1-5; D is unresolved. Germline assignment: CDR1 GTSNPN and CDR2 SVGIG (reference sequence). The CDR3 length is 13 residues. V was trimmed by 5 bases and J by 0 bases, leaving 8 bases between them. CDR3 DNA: TGTGCCTGGGGCAGTGGTAGCAATCAGCCCCAGCATTTT. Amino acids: CAWGSGSNQPQHF. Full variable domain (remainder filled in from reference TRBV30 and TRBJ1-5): SQTIHQWPATLVQPVGSPLSLECTVEGTSNPNLYWYRQAAGRGLQLLFYSVGIGQISSEVPQNLSASRPQDRQFILSSKKLLLSDSGFYLCAWGSGSNQPQHFGDGTRLSIL.

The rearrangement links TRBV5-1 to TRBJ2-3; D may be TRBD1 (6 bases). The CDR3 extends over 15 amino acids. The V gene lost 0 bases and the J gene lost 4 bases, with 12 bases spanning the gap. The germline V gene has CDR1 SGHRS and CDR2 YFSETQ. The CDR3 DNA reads TGCGCCAGCAGCTTGGTAGGGGGAGAGGCAGATACGCAGTATTTT. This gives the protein CASSLVGGEADTQYF.

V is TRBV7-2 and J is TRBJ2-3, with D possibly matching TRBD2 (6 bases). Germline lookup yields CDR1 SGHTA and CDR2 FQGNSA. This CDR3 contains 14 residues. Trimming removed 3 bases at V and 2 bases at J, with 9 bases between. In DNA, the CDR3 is TGTGCCAGCAGCTTGGGGGGAGTCACAGATACGCAGTATTTT. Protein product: CASSLGGVTDTQYF.

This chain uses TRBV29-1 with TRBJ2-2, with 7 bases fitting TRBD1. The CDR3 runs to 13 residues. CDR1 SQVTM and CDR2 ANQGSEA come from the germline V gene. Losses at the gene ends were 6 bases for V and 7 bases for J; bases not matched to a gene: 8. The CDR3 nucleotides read TGCAGCGTGAGGACAGGAGGTATCGGGGAGCTGTTTTTT. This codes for CSVRTGGIGELFF.

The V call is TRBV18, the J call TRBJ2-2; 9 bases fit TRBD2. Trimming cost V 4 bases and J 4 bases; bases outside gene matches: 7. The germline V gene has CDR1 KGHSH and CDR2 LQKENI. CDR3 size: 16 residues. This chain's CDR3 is CASSLGLAQLTGELFF. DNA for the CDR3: TGTGCCAGCTCACTAGGACTAGCGCAACTCACCGGGGAGCTGTTTTTT.

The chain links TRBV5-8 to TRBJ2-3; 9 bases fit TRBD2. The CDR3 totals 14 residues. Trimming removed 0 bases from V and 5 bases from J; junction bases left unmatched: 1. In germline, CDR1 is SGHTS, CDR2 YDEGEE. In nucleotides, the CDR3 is TGTGCCAGCAGCTTGGGACTAGCGGAAGATACGCAGTATTTT. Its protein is CASSLGLAEDTQYF.

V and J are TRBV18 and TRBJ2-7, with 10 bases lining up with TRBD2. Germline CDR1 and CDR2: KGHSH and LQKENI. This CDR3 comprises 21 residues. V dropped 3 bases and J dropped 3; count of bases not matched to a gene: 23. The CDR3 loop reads CASSPPLPNPHSGGNLYEQYF. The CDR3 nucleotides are TGTGCCAGCTCACCCCCACTTCCGAACCCTCATAGCGGGGGGAACCTCTACGAGCAGTACTTC.

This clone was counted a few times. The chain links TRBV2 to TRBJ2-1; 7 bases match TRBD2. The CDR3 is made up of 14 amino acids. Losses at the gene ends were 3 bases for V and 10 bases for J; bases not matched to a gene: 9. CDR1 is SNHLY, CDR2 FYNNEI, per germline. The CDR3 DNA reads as TGTGCCAGCAGTGACACCCGACTAGCTGGGGAGCAGTTCTTC. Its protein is CASSDTRLAGEQFF. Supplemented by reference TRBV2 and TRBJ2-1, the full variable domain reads EPEVTQTPSHQVTQMGQEVILRCVPISNHLYFYWYRQILGQKVEFLVSFYNNEISEKSEIFDDQFSVERPDGSNFTLKIRSTKLEDSAMYFCASSDTRLAGEQFFGPGTRLTVL.

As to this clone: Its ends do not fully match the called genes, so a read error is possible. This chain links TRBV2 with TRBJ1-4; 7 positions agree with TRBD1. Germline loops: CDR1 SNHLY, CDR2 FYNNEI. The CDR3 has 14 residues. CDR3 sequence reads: CTSRPGQPNEKLFF. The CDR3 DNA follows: TGTACCAGCAGGCCGGGACAGCCTAATGAAAAACTGTTTTTT.

The CDR3 DNA follows: TGCGCCAGCAGCCAATACAGGTCCCCTAGCTCCTACGAGCAGTACTTC. This sequence encodes CASSQYRSPSSYEQYF. The rearrangement uses TRBV4-3 and TRBJ2-7, with D possibly TRBD1 on 5 matching bases. The germline V and J ends were trimmed by 2 bases and 0 bases, with 14 bases remaining between them. The germline gives CDR1 LGHNA, CDR2 YSLEER. The CDR3 loop spans 16 amino acids.

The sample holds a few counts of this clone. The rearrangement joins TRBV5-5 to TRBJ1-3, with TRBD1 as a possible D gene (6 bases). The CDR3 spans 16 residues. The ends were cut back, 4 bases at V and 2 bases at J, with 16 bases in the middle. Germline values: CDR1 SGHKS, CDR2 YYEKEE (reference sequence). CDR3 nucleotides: TGTGCCAGCAGCGACTACAGGGAAAGGACTGGAAACACCATATATTTT. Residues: CASSDYRERTGNTIYF.

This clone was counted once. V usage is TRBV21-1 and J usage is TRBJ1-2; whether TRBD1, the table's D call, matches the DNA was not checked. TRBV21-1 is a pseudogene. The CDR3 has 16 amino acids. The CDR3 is CASSKGVPRDRDSSTF. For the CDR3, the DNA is TGTGCCAGCAGCAAAGGTGTCCCCCGGGACAGGGATTCGAGTACCTTC.

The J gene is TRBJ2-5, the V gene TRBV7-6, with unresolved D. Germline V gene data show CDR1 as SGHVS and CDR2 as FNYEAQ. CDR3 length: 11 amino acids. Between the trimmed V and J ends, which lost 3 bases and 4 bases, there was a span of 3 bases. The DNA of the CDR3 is TGTGCCAGCAGCTTCTCAGAGACCCAGTACTTC. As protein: CASSFSETQYF.

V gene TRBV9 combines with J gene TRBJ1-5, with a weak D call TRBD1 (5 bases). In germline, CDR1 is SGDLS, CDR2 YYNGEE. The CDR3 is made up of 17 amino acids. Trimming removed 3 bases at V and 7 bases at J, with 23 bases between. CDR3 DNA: TGTGCCAGCAGCGCGGGGGGGAGCGCATCCTGGATGCAGCCCCAGCATTTT. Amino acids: CASSAGGSASWMQPQHF.